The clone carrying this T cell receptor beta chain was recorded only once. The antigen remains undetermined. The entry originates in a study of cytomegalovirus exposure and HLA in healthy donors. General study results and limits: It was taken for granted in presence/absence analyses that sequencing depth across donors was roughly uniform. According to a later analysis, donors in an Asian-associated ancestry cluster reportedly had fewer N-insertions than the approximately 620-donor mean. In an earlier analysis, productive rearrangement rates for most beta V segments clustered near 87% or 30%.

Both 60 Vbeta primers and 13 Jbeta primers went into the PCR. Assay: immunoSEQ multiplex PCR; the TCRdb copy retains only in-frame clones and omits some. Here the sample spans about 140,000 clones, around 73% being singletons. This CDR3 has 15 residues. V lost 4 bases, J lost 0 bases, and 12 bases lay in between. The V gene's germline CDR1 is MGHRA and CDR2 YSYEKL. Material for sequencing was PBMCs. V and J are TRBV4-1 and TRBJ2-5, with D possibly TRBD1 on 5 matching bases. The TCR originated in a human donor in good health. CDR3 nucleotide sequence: TGCGCCAGCAGCCGCCGTGGCAGGGACCAAGAGACCCAGTACTTC. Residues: CASSRRGRDQETQYF.